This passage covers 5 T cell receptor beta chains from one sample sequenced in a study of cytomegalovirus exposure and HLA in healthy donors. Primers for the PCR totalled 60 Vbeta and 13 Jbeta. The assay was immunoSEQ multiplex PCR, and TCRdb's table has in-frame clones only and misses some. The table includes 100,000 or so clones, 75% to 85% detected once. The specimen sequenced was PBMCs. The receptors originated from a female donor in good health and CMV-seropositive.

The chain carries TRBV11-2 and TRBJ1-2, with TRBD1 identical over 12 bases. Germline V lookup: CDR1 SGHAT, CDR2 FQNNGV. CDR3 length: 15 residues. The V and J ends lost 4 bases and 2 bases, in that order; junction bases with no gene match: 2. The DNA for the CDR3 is TGTGCCAGCAGCTCCGGGACAGGGGGCAACTATGGCTACACCTTC. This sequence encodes CASSSGTGGNYGYTF. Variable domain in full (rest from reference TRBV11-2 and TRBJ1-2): EAGVAQSPRYKIIEKRQSVAFWCNPISGHATLYWYQQILGQGPKLLIQFQNNGVVDDSQLPKDRFSAERLKGVDSTLKIQPAKLEDSAVYLCASSSGTGGNYGYTFGSGTRLTVV.

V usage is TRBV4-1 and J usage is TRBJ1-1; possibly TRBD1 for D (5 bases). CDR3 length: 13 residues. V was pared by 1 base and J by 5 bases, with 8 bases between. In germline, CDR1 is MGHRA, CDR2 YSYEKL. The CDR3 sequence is CASSQAGRTEAFF. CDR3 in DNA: TGCGCCAGCAGCCAAGCAGGGCGTACTGAAGCTTTCTTT.

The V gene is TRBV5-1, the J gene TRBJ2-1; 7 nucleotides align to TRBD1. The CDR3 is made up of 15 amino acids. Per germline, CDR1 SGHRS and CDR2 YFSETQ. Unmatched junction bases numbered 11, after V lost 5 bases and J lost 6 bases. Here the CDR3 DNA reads TGCGCCAGCAGTCTAGGGGACAGAGTAGTCAATGAGCAGTTCTTC. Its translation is CASSLGDRVVNEQFF.

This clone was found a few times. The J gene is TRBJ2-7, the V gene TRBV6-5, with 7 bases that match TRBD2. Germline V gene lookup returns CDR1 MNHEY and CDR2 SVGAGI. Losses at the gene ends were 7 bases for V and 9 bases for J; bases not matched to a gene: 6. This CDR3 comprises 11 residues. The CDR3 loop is CASTFGEGQYF. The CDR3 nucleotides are TGTGCCAGCACCTTCGGGGAGGGGCAGTACTTC.

The CDR3 DNA follows: TGCGCCAGCAGCTTGATTAGCGGGGGTTACACCGGGGAGCTGTTTTTT. The encoded protein is CASSLISGGYTGELFF. The genes are TRBV5-1 and TRBJ2-2; 9 positions match TRBD2. Germline V gene sequence: CDR1 SGHRS, CDR2 YFSETQ. V trimming: 1 base; J trimming: 3 bases; junction bases outside the gene matches: 4. The CDR3 length is 16 residues.